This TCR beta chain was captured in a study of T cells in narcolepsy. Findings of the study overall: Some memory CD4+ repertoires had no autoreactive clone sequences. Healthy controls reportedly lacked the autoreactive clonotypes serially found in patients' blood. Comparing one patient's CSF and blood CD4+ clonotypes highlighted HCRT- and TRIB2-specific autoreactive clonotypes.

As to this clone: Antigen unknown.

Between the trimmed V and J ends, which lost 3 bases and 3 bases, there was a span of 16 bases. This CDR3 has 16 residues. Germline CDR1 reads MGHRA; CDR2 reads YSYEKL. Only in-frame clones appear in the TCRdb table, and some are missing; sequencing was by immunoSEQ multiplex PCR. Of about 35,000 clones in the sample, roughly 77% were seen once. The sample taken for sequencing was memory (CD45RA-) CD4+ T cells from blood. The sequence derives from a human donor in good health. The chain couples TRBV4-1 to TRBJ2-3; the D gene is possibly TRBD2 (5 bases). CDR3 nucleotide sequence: TGCGCCAGCAGCCAGAACCCCTCTACTAGAACAGATACGCAGTATTTT. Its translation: CASSQNPSTRTDTQYF.